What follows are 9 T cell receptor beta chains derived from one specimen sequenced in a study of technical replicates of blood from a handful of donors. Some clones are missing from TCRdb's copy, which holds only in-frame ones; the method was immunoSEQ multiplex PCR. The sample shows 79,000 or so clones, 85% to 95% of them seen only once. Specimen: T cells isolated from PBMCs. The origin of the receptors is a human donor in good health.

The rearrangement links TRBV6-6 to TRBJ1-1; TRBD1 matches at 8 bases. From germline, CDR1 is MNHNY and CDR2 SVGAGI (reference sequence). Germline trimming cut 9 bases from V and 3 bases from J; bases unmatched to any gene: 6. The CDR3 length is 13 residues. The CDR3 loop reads CASVPGQDTEAFF. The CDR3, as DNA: TGTGCCAGTGTTCCGGGACAGGACACTGAAGCTTTCTTT.

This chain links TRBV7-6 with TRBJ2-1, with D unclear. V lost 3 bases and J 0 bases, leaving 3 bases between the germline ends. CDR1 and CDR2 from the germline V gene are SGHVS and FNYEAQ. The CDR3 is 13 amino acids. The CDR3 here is CASSFHSYNEQFF. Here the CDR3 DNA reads TGTGCCAGCAGCTTTCACTCCTACAATGAGCAGTTCTTC.

The CDR3 DNA reads TGTGCCAGTAGTGCTTTGACAGGGAGGAGCAATCAGCCCCAGCATTTT. It yields the protein CASSALTGRSNQPQHF. The genes are TRBV19 and TRBJ1-5; 7 bases fit TRBD1. Trimming took 5 bases from V and 1 from J; bases not matched to a gene: 8. Germline CDR1 is LNHDA and CDR2 is SQIVND (reference sequence). This CDR3 is 16 amino acids long.

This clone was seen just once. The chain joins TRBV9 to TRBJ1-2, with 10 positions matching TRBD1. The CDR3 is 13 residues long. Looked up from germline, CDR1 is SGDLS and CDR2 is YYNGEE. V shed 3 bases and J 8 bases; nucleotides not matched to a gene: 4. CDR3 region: CASSEGQGRGYTF. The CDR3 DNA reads TGTGCCAGCAGCGAGGGACAGGGGAGAGGCTACACCTTC. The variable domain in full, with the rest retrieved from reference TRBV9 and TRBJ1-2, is DSGVTQTPKHLITATGQRVTLRCSPRSGDLSVYWYQQSLDQGLQFLIQYYNGEERAKGNILERFSAQQFPDLHSELNLSSLELGDSALYFCASSEGQGRGYTFGSGTRLTVV.

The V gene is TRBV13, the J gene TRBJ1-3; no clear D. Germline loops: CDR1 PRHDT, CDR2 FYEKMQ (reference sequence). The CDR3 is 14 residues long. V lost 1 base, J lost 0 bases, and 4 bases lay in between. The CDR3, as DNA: TGTGCCAGCAGCTTAGTAGCCTCTGGAAACACCATATATTTT. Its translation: CASSLVASGNTIYF.

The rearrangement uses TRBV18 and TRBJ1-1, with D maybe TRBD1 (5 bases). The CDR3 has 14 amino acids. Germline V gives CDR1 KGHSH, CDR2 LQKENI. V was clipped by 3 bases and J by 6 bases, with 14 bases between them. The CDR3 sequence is CASSPGLGEAEAFF. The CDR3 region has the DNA TGTGCCAGCTCACCGGGACTTGGGGAGGCTGAAGCTTTCTTT. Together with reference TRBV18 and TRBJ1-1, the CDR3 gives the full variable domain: NAGVMQNPRHLVRRRGQEARLRCSPMKGHSHVYWYRQLPEEGLKFMVYLQKENIIDESGMPKERFSAEFPKEGPSILRIQQVVRGDSAAYFCASSPGLGEAEAFFGQGTRLTVV.

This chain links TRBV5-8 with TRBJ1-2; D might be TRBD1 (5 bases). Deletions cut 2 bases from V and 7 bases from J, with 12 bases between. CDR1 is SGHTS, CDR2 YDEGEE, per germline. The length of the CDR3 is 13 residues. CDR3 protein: CASSFRESLGYTF. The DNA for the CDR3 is TGTGCCAGCAGCTTCAGGGAAAGTCTTGGCTACACCTTC.

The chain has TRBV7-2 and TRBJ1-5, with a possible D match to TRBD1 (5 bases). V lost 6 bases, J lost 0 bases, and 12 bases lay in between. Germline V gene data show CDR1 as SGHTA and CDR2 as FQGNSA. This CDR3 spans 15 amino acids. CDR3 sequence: CASSPGGGSNQPQHF. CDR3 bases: TGTGCCAGCAGTCCCGGGGGGGGTAGCAATCAGCCCCAGCATTTT.

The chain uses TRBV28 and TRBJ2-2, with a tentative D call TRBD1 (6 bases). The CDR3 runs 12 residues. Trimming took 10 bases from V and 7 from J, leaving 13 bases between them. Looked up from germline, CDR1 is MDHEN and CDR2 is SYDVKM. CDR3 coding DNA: TGTGCCACCGAGGGGGATTTCGGGGAGCTGTTTTTT. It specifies CATEGDFGELFF.